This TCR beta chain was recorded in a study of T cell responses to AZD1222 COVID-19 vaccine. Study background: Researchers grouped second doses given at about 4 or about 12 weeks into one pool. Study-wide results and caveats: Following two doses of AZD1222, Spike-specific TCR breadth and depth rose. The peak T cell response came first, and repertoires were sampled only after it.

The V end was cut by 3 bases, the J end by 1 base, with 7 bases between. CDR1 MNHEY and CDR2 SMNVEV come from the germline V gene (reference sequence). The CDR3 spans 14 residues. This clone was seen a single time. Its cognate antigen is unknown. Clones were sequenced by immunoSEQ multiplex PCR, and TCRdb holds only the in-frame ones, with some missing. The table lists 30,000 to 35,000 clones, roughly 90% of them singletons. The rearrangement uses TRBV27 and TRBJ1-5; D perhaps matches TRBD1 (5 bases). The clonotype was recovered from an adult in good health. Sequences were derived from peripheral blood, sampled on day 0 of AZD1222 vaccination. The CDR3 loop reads CASSFGGSNQPQHF. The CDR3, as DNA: TGTGCCAGCAGTTTTGGGGGAAGCAATCAGCCCCAGCATTTT.